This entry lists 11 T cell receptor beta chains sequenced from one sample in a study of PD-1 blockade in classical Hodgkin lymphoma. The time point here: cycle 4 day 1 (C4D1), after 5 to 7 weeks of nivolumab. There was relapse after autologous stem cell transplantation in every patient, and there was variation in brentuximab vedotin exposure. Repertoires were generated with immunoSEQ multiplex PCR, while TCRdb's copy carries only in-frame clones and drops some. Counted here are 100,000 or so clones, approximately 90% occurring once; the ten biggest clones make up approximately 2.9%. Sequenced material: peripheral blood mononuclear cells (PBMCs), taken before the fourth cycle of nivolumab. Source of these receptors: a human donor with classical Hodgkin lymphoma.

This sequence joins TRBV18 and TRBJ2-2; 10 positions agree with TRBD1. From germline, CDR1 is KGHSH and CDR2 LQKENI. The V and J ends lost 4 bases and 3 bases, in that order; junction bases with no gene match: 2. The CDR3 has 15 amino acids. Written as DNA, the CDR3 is TGTGCCAGCTCACGACAGGGGGCGTACACCGGGGAGCTGTTTTTT. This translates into CASSRQGAYTGELFF.

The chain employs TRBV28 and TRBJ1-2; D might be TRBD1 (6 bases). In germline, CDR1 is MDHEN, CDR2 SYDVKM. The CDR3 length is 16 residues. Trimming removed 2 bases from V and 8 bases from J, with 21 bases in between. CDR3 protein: CASSLLVSRGSQGYTF. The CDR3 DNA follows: TGTGCCAGCAGTTTACTTGTCAGCAGGGGAAGTCAGGGCTACACCTTC.

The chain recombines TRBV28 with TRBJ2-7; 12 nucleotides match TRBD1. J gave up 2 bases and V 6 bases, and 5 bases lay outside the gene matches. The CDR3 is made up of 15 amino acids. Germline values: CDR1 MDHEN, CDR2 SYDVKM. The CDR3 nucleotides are TGTGCCAGCAGGCCCCGGGACAGGGGGCCCTACGAGCAGTACTTC. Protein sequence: CASRPRDRGPYEQYF. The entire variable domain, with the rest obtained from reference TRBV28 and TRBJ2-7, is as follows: DVKVTQSSRYLVKRTGEKVFLECVQDMDHENMFWYRQDPGLGLRLIYFSYDVKMKEKGDIPEGYSVSREKKERFSLILESASTNQTSMYLCASRPRDRGPYEQYFGPGTRLTVT.

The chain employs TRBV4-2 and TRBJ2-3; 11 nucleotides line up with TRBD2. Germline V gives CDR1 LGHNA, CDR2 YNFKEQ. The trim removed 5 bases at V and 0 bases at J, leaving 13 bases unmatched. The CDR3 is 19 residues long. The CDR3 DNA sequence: TGTGCCAGCAGCTTAGAGGGGCTAGCGGGGGGATTCAGCACAGATACGCAGTATTTT. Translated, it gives CASSLEGLAGGFSTDTQYF.

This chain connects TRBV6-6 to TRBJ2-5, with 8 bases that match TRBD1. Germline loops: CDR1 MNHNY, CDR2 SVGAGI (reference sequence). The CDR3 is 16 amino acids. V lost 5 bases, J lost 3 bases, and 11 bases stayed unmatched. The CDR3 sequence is CASSHQGARLEETQYF. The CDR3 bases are TGTGCCAGCAGTCACCAGGGGGCACGATTAGAAGAGACCCAGTACTTC.

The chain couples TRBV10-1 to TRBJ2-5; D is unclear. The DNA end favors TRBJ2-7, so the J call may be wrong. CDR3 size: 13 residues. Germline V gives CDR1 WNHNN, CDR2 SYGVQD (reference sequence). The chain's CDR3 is CASSEVVEYEQYF. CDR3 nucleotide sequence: TGCGCCAGCAGTGAAGTTGTGGAGTACGAGCAGTACTTC.

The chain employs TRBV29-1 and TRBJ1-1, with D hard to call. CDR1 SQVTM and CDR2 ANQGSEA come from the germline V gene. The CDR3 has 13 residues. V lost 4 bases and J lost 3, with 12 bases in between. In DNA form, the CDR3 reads TGCAGCGTTGTGGGCTTGAAGGACACTGAAGCTTTCTTT. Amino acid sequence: CSVVGLKDTEAFF.

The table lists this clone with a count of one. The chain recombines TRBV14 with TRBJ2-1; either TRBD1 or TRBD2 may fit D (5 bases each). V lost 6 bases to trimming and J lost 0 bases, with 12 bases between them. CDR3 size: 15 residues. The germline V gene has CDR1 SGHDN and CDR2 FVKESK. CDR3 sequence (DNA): TGTGCCAGCAGGGCCGGGGCAAGCTCCTACAATGAGCAGTTCTTC. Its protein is CASRAGASSYNEQFF.

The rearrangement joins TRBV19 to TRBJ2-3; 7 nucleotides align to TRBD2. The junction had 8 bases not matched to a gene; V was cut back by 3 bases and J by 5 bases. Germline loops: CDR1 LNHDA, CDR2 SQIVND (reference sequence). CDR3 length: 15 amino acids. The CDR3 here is CASSIRGRGVDTQYF. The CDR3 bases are TGTGCCAGTAGTATCCGGGGACGGGGGGTAGATACGCAGTATTTT.

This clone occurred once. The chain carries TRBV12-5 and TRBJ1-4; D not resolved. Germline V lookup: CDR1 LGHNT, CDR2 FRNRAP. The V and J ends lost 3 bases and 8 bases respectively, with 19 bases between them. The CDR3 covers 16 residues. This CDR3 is CASGLPMKNGKEKLFF. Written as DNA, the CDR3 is TGTGCTAGTGGTTTACCTATGAAAAACGGGAAGGAAAAACTGTTTTTT. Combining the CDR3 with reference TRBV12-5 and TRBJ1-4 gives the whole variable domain DARVTQTPRHKVTEMGQEVTMRCQPILGHNTVFWYRQTMMQGLELLAYFRNRAPLDDSGMPKDRFSAEMPDATLATLKIQPSEPRDSAVYFCASGLPMKNGKEKLFFGSGTQLSVL.

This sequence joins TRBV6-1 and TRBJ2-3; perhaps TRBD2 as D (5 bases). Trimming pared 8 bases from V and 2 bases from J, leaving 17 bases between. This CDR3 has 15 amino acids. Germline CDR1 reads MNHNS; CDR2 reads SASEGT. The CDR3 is CASCSVPSHTDTQYF. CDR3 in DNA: TGTGCCAGCTGTAGCGTCCCTTCTCACACAGATACGCAGTATTTT.